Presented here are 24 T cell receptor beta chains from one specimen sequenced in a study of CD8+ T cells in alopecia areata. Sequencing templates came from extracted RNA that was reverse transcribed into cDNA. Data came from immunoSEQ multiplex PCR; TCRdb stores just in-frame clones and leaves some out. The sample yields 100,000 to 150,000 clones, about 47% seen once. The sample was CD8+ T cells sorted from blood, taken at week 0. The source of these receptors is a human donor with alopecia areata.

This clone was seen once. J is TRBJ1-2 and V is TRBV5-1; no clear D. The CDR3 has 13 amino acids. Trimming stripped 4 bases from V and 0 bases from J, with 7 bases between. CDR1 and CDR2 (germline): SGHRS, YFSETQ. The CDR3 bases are TGCGCCAGCAGCCCGACATCTAACTATGGCTACACCTTC. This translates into CASSPTSNYGYTF.

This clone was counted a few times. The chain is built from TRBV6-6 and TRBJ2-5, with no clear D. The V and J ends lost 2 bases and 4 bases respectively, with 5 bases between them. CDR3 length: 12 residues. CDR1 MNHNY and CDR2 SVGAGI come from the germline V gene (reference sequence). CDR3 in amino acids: CASSYMPETQYF. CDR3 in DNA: TGTGCCAGCAGTTACATGCCAGAGACCCAGTACTTC.

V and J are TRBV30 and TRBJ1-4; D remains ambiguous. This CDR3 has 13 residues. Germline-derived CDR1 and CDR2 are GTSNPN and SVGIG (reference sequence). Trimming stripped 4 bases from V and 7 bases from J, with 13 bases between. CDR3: CAWNPAPSEKLFF. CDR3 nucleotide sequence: TGTGCCTGGAACCCAGCCCCAAGTGAAAAACTGTTTTTT. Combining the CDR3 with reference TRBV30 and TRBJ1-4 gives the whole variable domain SQTIHQWPATLVQPVGSPLSLECTVEGTSNPNLYWYRQAAGRGLQLLFYSVGIGQISSEVPQNLSASRPQDRQFILSSKKLLLSDSGFYLCAWNPAPSEKLFFGSGTQLSVL.

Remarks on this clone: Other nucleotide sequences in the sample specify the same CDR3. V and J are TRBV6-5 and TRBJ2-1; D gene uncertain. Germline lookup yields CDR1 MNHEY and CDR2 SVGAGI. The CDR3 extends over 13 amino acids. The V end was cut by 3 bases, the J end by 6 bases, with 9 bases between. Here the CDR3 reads CASSYSWGNEQFF. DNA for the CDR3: TGTGCCAGCAGTTATAGCTGGGGCAATGAGCAGTTCTTC.

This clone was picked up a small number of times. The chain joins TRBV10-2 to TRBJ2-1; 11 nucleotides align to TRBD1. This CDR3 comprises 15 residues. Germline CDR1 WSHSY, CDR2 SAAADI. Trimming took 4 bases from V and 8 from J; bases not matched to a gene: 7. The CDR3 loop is CASSGWGQGGDEQFF. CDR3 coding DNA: TGCGCCAGCAGTGGCTGGGGACAGGGGGGCGATGAGCAGTTCTTC.

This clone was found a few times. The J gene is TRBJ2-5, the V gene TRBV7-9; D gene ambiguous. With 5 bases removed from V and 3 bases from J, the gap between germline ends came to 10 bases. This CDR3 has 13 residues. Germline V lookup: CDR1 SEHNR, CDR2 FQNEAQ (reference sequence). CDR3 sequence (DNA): TGTGCCAGCAGCCCTGGGATGAAAGAGACCCAGTACTTC. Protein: CASSPGMKETQYF.

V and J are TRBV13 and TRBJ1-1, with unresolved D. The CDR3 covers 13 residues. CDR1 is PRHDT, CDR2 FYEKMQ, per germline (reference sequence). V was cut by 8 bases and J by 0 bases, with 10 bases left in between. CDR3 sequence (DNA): TGTGCCAGCGAGGAGGGTTTGAACACTGAAGCTTTCTTT. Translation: CASEEGLNTEAFF.

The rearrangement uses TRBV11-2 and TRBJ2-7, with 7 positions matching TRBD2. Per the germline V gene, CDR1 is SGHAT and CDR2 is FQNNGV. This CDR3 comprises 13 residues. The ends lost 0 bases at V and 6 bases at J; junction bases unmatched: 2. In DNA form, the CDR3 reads TGTGCCAGCAGCTTAGAATGGGGGGGCGAGCAGTACTTC. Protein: CASSLEWGGEQYF.

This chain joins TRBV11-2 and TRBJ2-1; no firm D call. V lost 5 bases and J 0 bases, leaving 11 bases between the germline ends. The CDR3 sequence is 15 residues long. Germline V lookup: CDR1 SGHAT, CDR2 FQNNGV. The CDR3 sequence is CASSIDTSSYNEQFF. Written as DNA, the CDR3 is TGTGCCAGCAGCATTGACACCAGCTCCTACAATGAGCAGTTCTTC.

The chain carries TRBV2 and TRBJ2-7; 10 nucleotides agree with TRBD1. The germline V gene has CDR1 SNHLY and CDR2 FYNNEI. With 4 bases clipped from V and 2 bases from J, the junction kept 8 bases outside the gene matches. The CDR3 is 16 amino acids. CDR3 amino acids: CASSVIRDRGTYEQYF. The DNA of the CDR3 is TGTGCCAGCAGTGTAATCCGGGACAGGGGCACCTACGAGCAGTACTTC.

CDR3: CSVRGIGTEAFF. The CDR3 DNA is TGCAGCGTAAGGGGGATCGGGACTGAAGCTTTCTTT. J is TRBJ1-1 and V is TRBV29-1, with D perhaps TRBD1 (6 bases). The CDR3 runs to 12 residues. V lost 6 bases and J 5 bases, leaving 13 bases between the germline ends. CDR1 and CDR2 from the germline V gene are SQVTM and ANQGSEA. The full variable domain, completed using reference TRBV29-1 and TRBJ1-1, is SAVISQKPSRDICQRGTSLTIQCQVDSQVTMMFWYRQQPGQSLTLIATANQGSEATYESGFVIDKFPISRPNLTFSTLTVSNMSPEDSSIYLCSVRGIGTEAFFGQGTRLTVV.

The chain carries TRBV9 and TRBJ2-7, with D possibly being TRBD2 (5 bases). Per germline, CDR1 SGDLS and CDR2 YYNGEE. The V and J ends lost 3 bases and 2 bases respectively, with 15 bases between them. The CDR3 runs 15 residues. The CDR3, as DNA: TGTGCCAGCAGCGAAAATCCCGGGGAGACCTACGAGCAGTACTTC. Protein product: CASSENPGETYEQYF.

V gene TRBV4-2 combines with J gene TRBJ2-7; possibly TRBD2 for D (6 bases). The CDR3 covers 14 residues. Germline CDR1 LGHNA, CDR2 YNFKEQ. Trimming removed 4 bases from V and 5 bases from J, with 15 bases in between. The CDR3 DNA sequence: TGTGCCAGCAGCCCCGGGCGGGGTCCGCACGAGCAGTACTTC. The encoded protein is CASSPGRGPHEQYF.

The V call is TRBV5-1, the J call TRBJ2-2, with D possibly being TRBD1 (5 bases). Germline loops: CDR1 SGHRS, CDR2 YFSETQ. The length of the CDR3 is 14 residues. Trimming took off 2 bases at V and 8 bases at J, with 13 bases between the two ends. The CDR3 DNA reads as TGCGCCAGCAGCTTCCGTAGGGGCACAGGGGAGCTGTTTTTT. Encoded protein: CASSFRRGTGELFF.

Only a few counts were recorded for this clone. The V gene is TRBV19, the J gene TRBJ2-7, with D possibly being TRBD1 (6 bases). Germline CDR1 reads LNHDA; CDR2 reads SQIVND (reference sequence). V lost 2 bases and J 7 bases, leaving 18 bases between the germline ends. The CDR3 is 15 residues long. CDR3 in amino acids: CASSIWGQGLGEQYF. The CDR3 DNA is TGTGCCAGTAGTATATGGGGACAAGGCTTAGGGGAGCAGTACTTC.

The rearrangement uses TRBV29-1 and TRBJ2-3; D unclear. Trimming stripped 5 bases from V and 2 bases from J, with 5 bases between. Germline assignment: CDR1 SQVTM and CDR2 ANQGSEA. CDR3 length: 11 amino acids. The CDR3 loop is CSVNTTDTQYF. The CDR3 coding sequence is TGCAGCGTTAACACCACAGATACGCAGTATTTT.

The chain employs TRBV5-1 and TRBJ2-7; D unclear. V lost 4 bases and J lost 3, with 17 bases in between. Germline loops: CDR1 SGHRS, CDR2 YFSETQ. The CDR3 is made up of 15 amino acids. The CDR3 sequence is CASSPRHPGDYEQYF. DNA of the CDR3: TGCGCCAGCAGCCCACGACACCCCGGAGACTACGAGCAGTACTTC. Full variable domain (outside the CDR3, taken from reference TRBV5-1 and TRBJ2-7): KAGVTQTPRYLIKTRGQQVTLSCSPISGHRSVSWYQQTPGQGLQFLFEYFSETQRNKGNFPGRFSGRQFSNSRSEMNVSTLELGDSALYLCASSPRHPGDYEQYFGPGTRLTVT.

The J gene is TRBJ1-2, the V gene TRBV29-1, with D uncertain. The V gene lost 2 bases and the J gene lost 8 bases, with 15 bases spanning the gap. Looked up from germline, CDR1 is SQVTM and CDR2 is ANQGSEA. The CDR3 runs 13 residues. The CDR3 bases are TGCAGCGTTGAAAGTTCGGAGGGAAAGGGCTACACCTTC. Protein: CSVESSEGKGYTF.

The CDR3 bases are TGTGCCTGGAGCCAGCGGGGGCCTATAGTTGCCGGGGAGCTGTTTTTT. Translation gives CAWSQRGPIVAGELFF. The chain joins TRBV30 to TRBJ2-2; 8 positions agree with TRBD2. J lost 6 bases, V lost 3 bases, and 12 bases had no gene match. Germline V lookup: CDR1 GTSNPN, CDR2 SVGIG (reference sequence). CDR3 length: 16 residues.

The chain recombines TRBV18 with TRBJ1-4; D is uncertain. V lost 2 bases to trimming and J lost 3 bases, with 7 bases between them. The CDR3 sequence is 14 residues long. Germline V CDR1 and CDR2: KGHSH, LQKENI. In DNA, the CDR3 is TGTGCCAGCTCACCAGAGATGGCTAATGAAAAACTGTTTTTT. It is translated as CASSPEMANEKLFF.

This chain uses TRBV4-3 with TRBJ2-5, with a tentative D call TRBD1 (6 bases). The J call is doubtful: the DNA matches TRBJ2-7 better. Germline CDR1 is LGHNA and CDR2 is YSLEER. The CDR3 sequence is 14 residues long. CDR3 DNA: TGCGCCAGCACCTTCGACAGGTCCTCCTACGAGCAGTACTTC. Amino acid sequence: CASTFDRSSYEQYF.

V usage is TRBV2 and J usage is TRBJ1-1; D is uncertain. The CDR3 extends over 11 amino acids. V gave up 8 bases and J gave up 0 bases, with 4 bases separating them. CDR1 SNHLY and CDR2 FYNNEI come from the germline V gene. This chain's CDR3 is CASPMNTEAFF. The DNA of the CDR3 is TGTGCCAGCCCAATGAACACTGAAGCTTTCTTT.

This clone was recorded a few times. CDR3: CASSLVEQPYGYTF. The CDR3, as DNA: TGTGCCAGCAGCTTAGTGGAGCAGCCCTATGGCTACACCTTC. This chain uses TRBV7-9 with TRBJ1-2; D gene uncertain. CDR3 length: 14 amino acids. CDR1 is SEHNR and CDR2 is FQNEAQ in the germline V gene (reference sequence). The V end lost 1 base, the J end lost 4 bases, and 10 bases lay between the germline ends.

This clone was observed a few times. The CDR3 DNA reads TGTGCCAGCAGCGTAGTGGGCAGATTAGCGGAGACCCAGTACTTC. Translated: CASSVVGRLAETQYF. The chain links TRBV9 to TRBJ2-5, with D tentatively TRBD2 (5 bases). The germline V and J ends were trimmed by 0 bases and 5 bases, with 14 bases remaining between them. CDR1 SGDLS and CDR2 YYNGEE come from the germline V gene. The CDR3 sequence is 15 residues long.